The clone carrying this TCR beta chain has a count of ten or more. Relative to the germline gene, one junction end is altered; a read error may explain this. Construction of the TCR beta libraries employed iRepertoire HTBI primers in conjunction with Arm-PCR of CDR3 regions. TCRdb called the multiplex PCR reads again in MiXCR, with one record for every CDR3 protein. This repertoire shows about 350,000 distinct CDR3 sequences, around 15% found once; its top ten account for 30%. These data come from a study of regulatory T cells in long-lasting Graves disease. Time point: newly diagnosed GD, antithyroid drugs for less than 3 months. PBMC RNA served as the TCR library source. Graves' disease diagnosis was established per American Thyroid Association guidelines. These data were also filed under a second study, of T cells in Graves' hyperthyroidism and ophthalmopathy. That publication notes: Most thyroid clonotypes with frequency above 0.001 were detected in blood. Median prediction lead before ophthalmopathy onset was 5 to 7 months with the model.

The source material was peripheral blood mononuclear cells (PBMCs), sampled at new diagnosis, from a patient treated with antithyroid drugs. The source of this sequence is a man aged 35-49 years with Graves disease.

This CDR3 reads CAWSAGQGNAF. In nucleotides, the CDR3 is TGTGCCTGGAGTGCGGGACAGGGGAATGCCTTC. This chain links TRBV30 with TRBJ2-7; 10 bases align to TRBD1. The CDR3 has 11 amino acids. CDR1 and CDR2 from the germline V gene are GTSNPN and SVGIG (reference sequence). Full variable domain (missing parts from reference TRBV30 and TRBJ2-7): SQTIHQWPATLVQPVGSPLSLECTVEGTSNPNLYWYRQAAGRGLQLLFYSVGIGQISSEVPQNLSASRPQDRQFILSSKKLLLSDSGFYLCAWSAGQGNAFGPGTRLTVT.